Each of the 9 T cell receptor beta chains below was sequenced from the same sample in a study of T cell responses to AZD1222 COVID-19 vaccine. This table comes from immunoSEQ multiplex PCR, and its TCRdb copy is limited to in-frame clones, with some not included. The table has about 130,000 clones, 85% to 90% seen once. Sequenced material: peripheral blood, taken on day 0 of AZD1222 vaccination. The receptor set was obtained from an adult in good health.

V usage is TRBV5-4 and J usage is TRBJ1-1, with 7 bases matching TRBD1. Losses at the gene ends were 2 bases for V and 5 bases for J; bases not matched to a gene: 3. This CDR3 comprises 13 residues. CDR1 and CDR2 from the germline V gene are SGHNT and YYREEE (reference sequence). CDR3 nucleotide sequence: TGTGCCAGCAGCTTAGACAGGGATACTGAAGCTTTCTTT. Its translation: CASSLDRDTEAFF. Using reference TRBV5-4 and TRBJ1-1 for the parts outside the CDR3, the full variable domain is ETGVTQSPTHLIKTRGQQVTLRCSSQSGHNTVSWYQQALGQGPQFIFQYYREEENGRGNFPPRFSGLQFPNYSSELNVNALELDDSALYLCASSLDRDTEAFFGQGTRLTVV.

The chain is built from TRBV2 and TRBJ1-1; possibly TRBD1 for D (6 bases). The V end was cut by 3 bases, the J end by 7 bases, with 15 bases between. This CDR3 is 14 amino acids long. Germline CDR1 and CDR2: SNHLY and FYNNEI. CDR3: CASSEQGRDIEAFF. In DNA, the CDR3 is TGTGCCAGCAGTGAGCAGGGCCGGGACATTGAAGCTTTCTTT.

About this clone itself: The same CDR3 can be traced to other DNA sequences in this sample. The genes are TRBV6-5 and TRBJ2-7; D call uncertain. The germline V and J ends were trimmed by 5 bases and 6 bases, with 8 bases remaining between them. Germline V gives CDR1 MNHEY, CDR2 SVGAGI. The CDR3 sequence is 11 residues long. CDR3 in DNA: TGTGCCAGCAGTACCCGTTTCGAGCAGTACTTC. It encodes CASSTRFEQYF.

V is TRBV29-1 and J is TRBJ1-5; TRBD1 matches at 10 bases. The CDR3 spans 14 residues. The germline gives CDR1 SQVTM, CDR2 ANQGSEA. V trimming: 5 bases; J trimming: 1 base; junction bases outside the gene matches: 2. CDR3 nucleotides: TGCAGCGTTCAGGGACAGGGGAGCAATCAGCCCCAGCATTTT. Residues: CSVQGQGSNQPQHF.

The chain is built from TRBV11-2 and TRBJ2-7, with 9 bases that match TRBD2. In germline, CDR1 is SGHAT, CDR2 FQNNGV. CDR3 length equals 15 residues. V was clipped by 5 bases and J by 1 base; unmatched bases: 6. CDR3 residues: CASSRLAGFSYEQYF. The CDR3 DNA is TGTGCCAGCAGCCGTCTAGCGGGGTTTTCCTACGAGCAGTACTTC. The whole variable domain, filled in from reference TRBV11-2 and TRBJ2-7, reads EAGVAQSPRYKIIEKRQSVAFWCNPISGHATLYWYQQILGQGPKLLIQFQNNGVVDDSQLPKDRFSAERLKGVDSTLKIQPAKLEDSAVYLCASSRLAGFSYEQYFGPGTRLTVT.

The rearrangement links TRBV7-9 to TRBJ2-3; possibly TRBD1 for D (6 bases). Trimming removed 5 bases from V and 0 bases from J, with 12 bases in between. This CDR3 contains 15 residues. The germline gives CDR1 SEHNR, CDR2 FQNEAQ (reference sequence). The CDR3 here is CASSQTGISTDTQYF. The CDR3 nucleotides are TGTGCCAGCAGCCAAACAGGGATTAGCACAGATACGCAGTATTTT.

This rearrangement joins TRBV3-1 (or the pseudogene TRBV3-2) to TRBJ1-1; the match to TRBD1 covers 8 bases. This CDR3 comprises 14 residues. CDR1 is LGHDT, CDR2 YNNKEL, per germline (reference sequence). Trimming at V came to 3 bases and at J to 6 bases, leaving 6 bases not matched to a gene. The CDR3 reads CASSHQGARAEAFF. Written as DNA, the CDR3 is TGTGCCAGCAGCCATCAGGGGGCGCGTGCTGAAGCTTTCTTT.

The chain uses TRBV19 and TRBJ2-7; D unclear. The CDR3 totals 13 residues. The germline gives CDR1 LNHDA, CDR2 SQIVND (reference sequence). Deletions cut 1 base from V and 2 bases from J, with 6 bases between. Written as DNA, the CDR3 is TGTGCCAGTAGTATAGGGTATACCTACGAGCAGTACTTC. As protein: CASSIGYTYEQYF.

The rearrangement uses TRBV20-1 and TRBJ1-1; D is ambiguous. This CDR3 is built from 9 residues. The V and J ends lost 7 bases and 6 bases respectively, with 6 bases between them. Looked up from germline, CDR1 is DFQATT and CDR2 is SNEGSKA (reference sequence). CDR3: CSVPSEAFF. In nucleotides, the CDR3 is TGCAGTGTCCCGTCTGAAGCTTTCTTT.